This T cell receptor (beta chain) was sequenced in a study of cytomegalovirus exposure and HLA in healthy donors. PCR used 60 Vbeta primers and 13 Jbeta primers. Measured with immunoSEQ multiplex PCR; TCRdb has only the in-frame clones, and not every one. The sample lists approximately 100,000 clones, roughly 88% occurring once. V was pared by 4 bases and J by 3 bases, with 4 bases of the junction left unmatched. The CDR3 consists of 15 residues. Germline-derived CDR1 and CDR2 are SGHDT and YYEEEE. Sequenced sample: PBMCs. The genes are TRBV5-6 and TRBJ2-1; 10 nucleotides align to TRBD2. The origin of this receptor is a woman between 18 and 29 years old in good health and CMV-seronegative. The CDR3 reads CASSGGLAVYNEQFF. CDR3 DNA sequence: TGTGCCAGCAGCGGCGGACTAGCGGTCTACAATGAGCAGTTCTTC. Complete variable domain (other parts from reference TRBV5-6 and TRBJ2-1): DAGVTQSPTHLIKTRGQQVTLRCSPKSGHDTVSWYQQALGQGPQFIFQYYEEEERQRGNFPDRFSGHQFPNYSSELNVNALLLGDSALYLCASSGGLAVYNEQFFGPGTRLTVL.